The 7 T cell receptor beta chains below were found in one sample sequenced in a study of blood T cell repertoires in COVID-19. TCRdb's table, derived via immunoSEQ multiplex PCR, lists solely in-frame clones and lacks some. The sample holds 200,000 to 250,000 clones, around 82% seen once. Sequenced: PBMCs or T cells enriched from blood (not recorded which). All receptors come from a woman between 45 and 65 years old who had been exposed to COVID-19.

V usage is TRBV10-1 and J usage is TRBJ1-1, with D possibly matching TRBD1 (5 bases). Trimming stripped 6 bases from V and 1 base from J, with 12 bases between. In germline, CDR1 is WNHNN, CDR2 SYGVQD (reference sequence). This CDR3 spans 14 amino acids. DNA of the CDR3: TGCGCCAGCAGGACTGACAGCCCGAACACTGAAGCTTTCTTT. Amino acids: CASRTDSPNTEAFF.

This clone showed up just a few times. V and J are TRBV12-3 or TRBV12-4 and TRBJ2-3, with D unclear. CDR3 length equals 12 residues. V was shortened by 4 bases and J by 6 bases, with 8 bases between the two germline ends. The CDR3 bases are TGTGCCAGCAGTTATCGGGTGGATACGCAGTATTTT. Its translation: CASSYRVDTQYF.

This clone was counted a few times. The V and J genes are TRBV10-2 and TRBJ1-6; 8 nucleotides agree with TRBD1. J gave up 5 bases and V 1 base, and 4 bases lay outside the gene matches. CDR1 WSHSY and CDR2 SAAADI come from the germline V gene. The CDR3 has 16 amino acids. Here the CDR3 reads CASSELDRANNSPLHF. The DNA of the CDR3 is TGCGCCAGCAGTGAGTTGGACAGGGCTAATAATTCACCCCTCCACTTT.

This chain connects TRBV30 to TRBJ1-6, with 8 bases aligning to TRBD1. Germline V gene lookup returns CDR1 GTSNPN and CDR2 SVGIG (reference sequence). This CDR3 is 17 amino acids long. V was clipped by 2 bases and J by 0 bases; unmatched bases: 6. CDR3 coding DNA: TGTGCCTGGAGTCGGGACAGGACGAGCTCCTATAATTCACCCCTCCACTTT. Encoded protein: CAWSRDRTSSYNSPLHF.

The chain carries TRBV11-2 and TRBJ2-1; 7 bases map to TRBD2. This CDR3 has 15 residues. V lost 3 bases, J lost 5 bases, and 7 bases stayed unmatched. Germline V gene sequence: CDR1 SGHAT, CDR2 FQNNGV. The CDR3 region is CASSFGGGYNNEQFF. CDR3 DNA: TGTGCCAGCAGCTTCGGGGGAGGGTACAACAATGAGCAGTTCTTC.

This sequence joins TRBV28 and TRBJ2-5; 9 bases map to TRBD1. Germline-derived CDR1 and CDR2 are MDHEN and SYDVKM. This CDR3 region has 17 residues. V lost 6 bases and J lost 0; bases outside the gene matches: 11. CDR3 sequence reads: CASSPGTGKVYQETQYF. CDR3 coding DNA: TGTGCCAGCAGCCCGGGGACAGGGAAGGTTTACCAAGAGACCCAGTACTTC.

Here the CDR3 DNA reads TGTGCCAGCAGCTTAGTAGCGGGGGTGGAGCAGTACTTC. It yields the protein CASSLVAGVEQYF. The chain carries TRBV7-9 and TRBJ2-7, with 9 bases that match TRBD2. Germline CDR1 SEHNR, CDR2 FQNEAQ (reference sequence). This CDR3 region has 13 residues. After removal of 1 base from V and 7 bases from J, the junction contained 2 bases not matched to a gene.